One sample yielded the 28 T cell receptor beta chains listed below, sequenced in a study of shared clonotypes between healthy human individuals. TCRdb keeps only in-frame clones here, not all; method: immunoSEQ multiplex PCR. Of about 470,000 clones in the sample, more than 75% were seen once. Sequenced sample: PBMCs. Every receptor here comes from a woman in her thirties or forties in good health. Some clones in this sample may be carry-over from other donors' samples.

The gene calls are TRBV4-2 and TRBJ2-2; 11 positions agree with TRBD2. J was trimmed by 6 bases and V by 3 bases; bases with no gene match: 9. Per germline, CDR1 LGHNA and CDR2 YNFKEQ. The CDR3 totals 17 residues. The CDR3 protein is CASSHPHGSGRAGELFF. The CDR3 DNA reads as TGTGCCAGCAGCCACCCCCATGGTAGCGGGAGGGCCGGGGAGCTGTTTTTT.

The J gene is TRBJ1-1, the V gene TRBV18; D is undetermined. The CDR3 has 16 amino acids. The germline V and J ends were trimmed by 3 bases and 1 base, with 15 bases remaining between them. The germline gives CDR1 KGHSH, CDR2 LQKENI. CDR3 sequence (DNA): TGTGCCAGCTCACCCACCTCGGGCTGGGAGAACACTGAAGCTTTCTTT. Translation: CASSPTSGWENTEAFF.

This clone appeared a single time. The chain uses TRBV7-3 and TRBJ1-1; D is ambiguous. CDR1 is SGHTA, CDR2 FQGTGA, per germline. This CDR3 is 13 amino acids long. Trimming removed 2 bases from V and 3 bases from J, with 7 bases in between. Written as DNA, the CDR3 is TGTGCCAGCAGCTTAGAAGGAGACACTGAAGCTTTCTTT. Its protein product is CASSLEGDTEAFF.

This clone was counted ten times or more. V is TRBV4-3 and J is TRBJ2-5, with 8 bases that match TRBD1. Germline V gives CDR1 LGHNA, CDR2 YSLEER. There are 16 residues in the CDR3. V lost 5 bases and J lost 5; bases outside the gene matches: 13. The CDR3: CASSGSGPGGEETQYF. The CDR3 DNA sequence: TGCGCCAGCAGCGGCTCCGGGCCAGGGGGCGAGGAGACCCAGTACTTC.

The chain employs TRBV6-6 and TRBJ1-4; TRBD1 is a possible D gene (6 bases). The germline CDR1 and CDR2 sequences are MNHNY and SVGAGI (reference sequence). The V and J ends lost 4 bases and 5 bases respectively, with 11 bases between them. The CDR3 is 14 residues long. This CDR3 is CASSSKGVNEKLFF. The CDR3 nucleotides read TGTGCCAGCAGTTCAAAGGGGGTAAATGAAAAACTGTTTTTT.

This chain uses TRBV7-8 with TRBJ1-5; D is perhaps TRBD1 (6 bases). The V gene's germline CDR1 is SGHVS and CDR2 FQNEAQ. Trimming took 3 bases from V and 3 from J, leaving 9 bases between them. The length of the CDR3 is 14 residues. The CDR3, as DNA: TGTGCCAGCAGCTTCGGACAGATCAATCAGCCCCAGCATTTT. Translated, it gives CASSFGQINQPQHF.

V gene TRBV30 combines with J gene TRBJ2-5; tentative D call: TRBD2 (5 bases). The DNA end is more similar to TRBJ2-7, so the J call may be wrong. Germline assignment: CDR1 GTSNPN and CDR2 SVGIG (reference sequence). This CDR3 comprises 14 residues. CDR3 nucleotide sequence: TGTGCCTGGCAGCCATGGAGGAGCTCCTACGAGCAGTACTTC. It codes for CAWQPWRSSYEQYF.

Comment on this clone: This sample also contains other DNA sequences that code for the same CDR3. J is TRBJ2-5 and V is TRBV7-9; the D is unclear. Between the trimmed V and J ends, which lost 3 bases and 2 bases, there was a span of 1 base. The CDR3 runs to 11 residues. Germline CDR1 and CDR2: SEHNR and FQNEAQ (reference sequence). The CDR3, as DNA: TGTGCCAGCAGCTTTCAAGAGACCCAGTACTTC. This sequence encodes CASSFQETQYF.

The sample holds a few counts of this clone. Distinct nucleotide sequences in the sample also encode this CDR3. CDR3 loop: CASSPGQGASEAFF. Written as DNA, the CDR3 is TGTGCCAGCTCCCCCGGACAGGGGGCATCTGAAGCTTTCTTT. The V call is TRBV18, the J call TRBJ1-1; 11 nucleotides align to TRBD1. Losses at the gene ends were 6 bases for V and 6 bases for J; bases not matched to a gene: 6. There are 14 residues in the CDR3. Germline-derived CDR1 and CDR2 are KGHSH and LQKENI.

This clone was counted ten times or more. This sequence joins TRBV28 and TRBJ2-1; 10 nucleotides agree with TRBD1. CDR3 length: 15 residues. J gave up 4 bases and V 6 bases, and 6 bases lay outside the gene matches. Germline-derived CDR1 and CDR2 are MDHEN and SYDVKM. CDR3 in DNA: TGTGCCAGCAGAGTACCGGGACAGGGGTACAATGAGCAGTTCTTC. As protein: CASRVPGQGYNEQFF. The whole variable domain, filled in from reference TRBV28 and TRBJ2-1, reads DVKVTQSSRYLVKRTGEKVFLECVQDMDHENMFWYRQDPGLGLRLIYFSYDVKMKEKGDIPEGYSVSREKKERFSLILESASTNQTSMYLCASRVPGQGYNEQFFGPGTRLTVL.

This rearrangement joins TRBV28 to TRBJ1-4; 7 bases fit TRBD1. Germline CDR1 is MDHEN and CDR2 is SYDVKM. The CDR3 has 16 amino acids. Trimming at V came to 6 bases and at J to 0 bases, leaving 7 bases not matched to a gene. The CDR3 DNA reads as TGTGCCAGCAGCATTACAGGGGCTGCAACTAATGAAAAACTGTTTTTT. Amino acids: CASSITGAATNEKLFF. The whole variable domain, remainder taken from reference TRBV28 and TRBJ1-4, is DVKVTQSSRYLVKRTGEKVFLECVQDMDHENMFWYRQDPGLGLRLIYFSYDVKMKEKGDIPEGYSVSREKKERFSLILESASTNQTSMYLCASSITGAATNEKLFFGSGTQLSVL.

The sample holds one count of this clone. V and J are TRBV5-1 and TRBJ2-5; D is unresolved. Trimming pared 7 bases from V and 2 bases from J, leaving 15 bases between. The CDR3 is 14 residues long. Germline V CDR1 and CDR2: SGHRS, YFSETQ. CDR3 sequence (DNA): TGCGCCAGCTGGCCCGGCTCGACACAAGAGACCCAGTACTTC. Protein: CASWPGSTQETQYF.

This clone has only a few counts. CDR3 sequence (DNA): TGTGCCAGCAGTGCGGGAGAGGTGACCGGGGAGCTGTTTTTT. Amino acid sequence: CASSAGEVTGELFF. The rearrangement links TRBV6-5 to TRBJ2-2, with 7 bases lining up with TRBD2. The junction had 5 bases not matched to a gene; V was cut back by 5 bases and J by 5 bases. The CDR3 extends over 14 amino acids. Per germline, CDR1 MNHEY and CDR2 SVGAGI.

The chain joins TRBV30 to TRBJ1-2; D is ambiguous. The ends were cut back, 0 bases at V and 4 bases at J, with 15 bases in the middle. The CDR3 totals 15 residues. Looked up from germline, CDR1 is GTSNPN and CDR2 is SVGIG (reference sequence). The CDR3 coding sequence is TGTGCCTGGAGTGTACGTACGTCTCAGCCCTATGGCTACACCTTC. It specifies CAWSVRTSQPYGYTF. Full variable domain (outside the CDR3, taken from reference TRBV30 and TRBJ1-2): SQTIHQWPATLVQPVGSPLSLECTVEGTSNPNLYWYRQAAGRGLQLLFYSVGIGQISSEVPQNLSASRPQDRQFILSSKKLLLSDSGFYLCAWSVRTSQPYGYTFGSGTRLTVV.

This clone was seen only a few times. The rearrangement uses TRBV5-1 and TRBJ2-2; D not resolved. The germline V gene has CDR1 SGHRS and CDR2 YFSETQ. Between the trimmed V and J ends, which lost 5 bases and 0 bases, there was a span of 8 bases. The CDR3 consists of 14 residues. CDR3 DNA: TGCGCCAGCAGGCTTCGATCGAACACCGGGGAGCTGTTTTTT. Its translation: CASRLRSNTGELFF.

DNA for the CDR3: TGTGCCTGGAACCGGGACATCCCGGGGAATGAGCAGTTCTTC. Its protein product is CAWNRDIPGNEQFF. The rearrangement joins TRBV30 to TRBJ2-1; perhaps TRBD1 as D (6 bases). This CDR3 has 14 residues. V was cut by 4 bases and J by 7 bases, with 17 bases left in between. Germline CDR1 reads GTSNPN; CDR2 reads SVGIG (reference sequence). The full variable domain, in which reference TRBV30 and TRBJ2-1 provide the parts outside the CDR3, is SQTIHQWPATLVQPVGSPLSLECTVEGTSNPNLYWYRQAAGRGLQLLFYSVGIGQISSEVPQNLSASRPQDRQFILSSKKLLLSDSGFYLCAWNRDIPGNEQFFGPGTRLTVL.

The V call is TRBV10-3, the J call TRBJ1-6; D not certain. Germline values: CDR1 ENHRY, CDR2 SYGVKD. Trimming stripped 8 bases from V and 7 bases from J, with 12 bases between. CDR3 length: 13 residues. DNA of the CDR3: TGTGCCATCTCGGTCAACCTAAATTCACCCCTCCACTTT. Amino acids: CAISVNLNSPLHF.

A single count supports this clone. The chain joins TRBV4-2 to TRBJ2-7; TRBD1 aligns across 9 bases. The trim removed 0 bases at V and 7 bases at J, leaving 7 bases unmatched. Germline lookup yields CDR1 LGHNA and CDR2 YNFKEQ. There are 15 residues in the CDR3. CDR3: CASSQDRTGALEQYF. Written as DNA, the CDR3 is TGTGCCAGCAGCCAAGACAGGACAGGGGCCTTGGAGCAGTACTTC.

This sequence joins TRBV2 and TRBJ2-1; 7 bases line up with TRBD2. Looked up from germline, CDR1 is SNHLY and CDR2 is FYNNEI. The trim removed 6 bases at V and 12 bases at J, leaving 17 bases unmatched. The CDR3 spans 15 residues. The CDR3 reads CASSVLALAVAGQFF. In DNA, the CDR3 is TGTGCCAGCAGCGTACTAGCGCTGGCCGTCGCCGGGCAGTTCTTC.

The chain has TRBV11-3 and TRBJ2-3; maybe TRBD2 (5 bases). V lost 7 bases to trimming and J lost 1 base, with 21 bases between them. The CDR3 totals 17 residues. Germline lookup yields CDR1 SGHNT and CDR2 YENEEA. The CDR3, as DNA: TGTGCCAGCACCCGTCCCAGGAGTAGCGAGGGCACAGATACGCAGTATTTT. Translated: CASTRPRSSEGTDTQYF.

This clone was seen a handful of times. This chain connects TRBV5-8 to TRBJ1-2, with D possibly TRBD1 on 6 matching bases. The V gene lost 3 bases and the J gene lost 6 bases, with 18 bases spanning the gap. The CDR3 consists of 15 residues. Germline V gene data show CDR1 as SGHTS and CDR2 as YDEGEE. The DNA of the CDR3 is TGTGCCAGCAGCTCCAGGCGGGGGGCGTCGGATGGCTACACCTTC. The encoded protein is CASSSRRGASDGYTF.

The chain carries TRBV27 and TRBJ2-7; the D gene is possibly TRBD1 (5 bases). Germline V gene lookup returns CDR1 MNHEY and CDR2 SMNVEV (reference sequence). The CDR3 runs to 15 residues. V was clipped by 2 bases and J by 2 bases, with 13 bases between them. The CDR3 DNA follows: TGTGCCAGCAGTTTAGTCCCCGCAGGGCCCTACGAGCAGTACTTC. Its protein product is CASSLVPAGPYEQYF.

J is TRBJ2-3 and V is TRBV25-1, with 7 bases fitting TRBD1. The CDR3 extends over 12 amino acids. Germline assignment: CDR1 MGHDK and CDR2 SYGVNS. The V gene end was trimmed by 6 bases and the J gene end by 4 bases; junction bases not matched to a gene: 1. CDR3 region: CASRGGADTQYF. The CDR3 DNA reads TGTGCCAGCAGAGGGGGCGCAGATACGCAGTATTTT.

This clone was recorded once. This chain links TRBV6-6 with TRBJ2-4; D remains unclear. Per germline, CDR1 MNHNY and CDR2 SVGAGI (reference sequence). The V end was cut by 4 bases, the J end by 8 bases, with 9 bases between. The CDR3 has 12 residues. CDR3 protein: CASSLSLDIQYF. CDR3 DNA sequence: TGTGCCAGCAGTTTGAGTTTGGACATTCAGTACTTC.

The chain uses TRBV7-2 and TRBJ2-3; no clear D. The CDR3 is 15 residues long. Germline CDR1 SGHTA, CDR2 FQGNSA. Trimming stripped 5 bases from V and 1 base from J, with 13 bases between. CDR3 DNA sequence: TGTGCCAGCAGCCTACAAGCCGTGCGCACAGATACGCAGTATTTT. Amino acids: CASSLQAVRTDTQYF. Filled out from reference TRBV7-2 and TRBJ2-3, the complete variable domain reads GAGVSQSPSNKVTEKGKDVELRCDPISGHTALYWYRQSLGQGLEFLIYFQGNSAPDKSGLPSDRFSAERTGGSVSTLTIQRTQQEDSAVYLCASSLQAVRTDTQYFGPGTRLTVL.

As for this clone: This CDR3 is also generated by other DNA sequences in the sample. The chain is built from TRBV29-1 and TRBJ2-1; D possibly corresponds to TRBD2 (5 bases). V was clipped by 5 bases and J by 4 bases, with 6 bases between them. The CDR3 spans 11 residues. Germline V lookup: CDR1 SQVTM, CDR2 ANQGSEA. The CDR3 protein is CSVSGYNEQFF. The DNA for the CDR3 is TGCAGCGTTTCGGGGTACAATGAGCAGTTCTTC.

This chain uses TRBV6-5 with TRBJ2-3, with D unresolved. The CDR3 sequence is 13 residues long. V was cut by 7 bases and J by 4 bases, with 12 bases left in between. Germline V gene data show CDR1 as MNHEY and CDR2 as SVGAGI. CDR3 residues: CASTRDTSDTQYF. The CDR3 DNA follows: TGTGCCAGCACCAGAGACACCTCAGATACGCAGTATTTT.

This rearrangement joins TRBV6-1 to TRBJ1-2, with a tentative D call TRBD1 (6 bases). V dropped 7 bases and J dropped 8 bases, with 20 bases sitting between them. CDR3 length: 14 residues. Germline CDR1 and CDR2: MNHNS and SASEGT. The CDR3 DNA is TGTGCCAGCAAGCACAGGGAACCCCCAACCGGCTACACCTTC. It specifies CASKHREPPTGYTF.